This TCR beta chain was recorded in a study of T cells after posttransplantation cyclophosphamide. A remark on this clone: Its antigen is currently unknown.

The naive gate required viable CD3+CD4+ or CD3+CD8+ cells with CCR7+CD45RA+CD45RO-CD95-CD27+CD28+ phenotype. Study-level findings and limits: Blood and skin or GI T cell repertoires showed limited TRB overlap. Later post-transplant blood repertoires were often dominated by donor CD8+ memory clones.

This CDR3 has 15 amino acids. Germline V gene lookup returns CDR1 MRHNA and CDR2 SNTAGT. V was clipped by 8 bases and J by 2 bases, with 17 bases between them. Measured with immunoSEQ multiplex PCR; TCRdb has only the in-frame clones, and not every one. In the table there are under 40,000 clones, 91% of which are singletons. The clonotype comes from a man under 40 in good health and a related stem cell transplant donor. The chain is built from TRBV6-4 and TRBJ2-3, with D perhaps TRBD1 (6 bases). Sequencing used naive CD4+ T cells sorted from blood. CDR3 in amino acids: CASGATGSPTDTQYF. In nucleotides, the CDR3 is TGTGCCAGCGGGGCTACAGGGTCCCCCACAGATACGCAGTATTTT.